This T cell receptor beta chain stems from a study of long-term antiretroviral therapy in people with HIV. Investigators performed immunoSEQ version v3.0 at survey level. Clones were sequenced by immunoSEQ multiplex PCR, and TCRdb holds only the in-frame ones, with some missing. The top ten clones hold approximately 8.5% of a sample with 25,000 or so clones, about three quarters of them seen once. The TCR was taken from a man between 18 and 29 years old with HIV. The sequences come from unsorted PBMCs, collected 1.5 years before starting antiretroviral therapy.

CDR3 protein: CASSIEYSVNQPQHF. In nucleotides, the CDR3 is TGTGCCAGTAGTATAGAATATTCCGTCAATCAGCCCCAGCATTTT. V usage is TRBV19 and J usage is TRBJ1-5; no clear D. CDR1 LNHDA and CDR2 SQIVND come from the germline V gene (reference sequence). The CDR3 spans 15 residues. Trimming shortened V by 0 bases and J by 3 bases, and 9 bases separated the two germline ends.